This T cell receptor beta chain originates from a study of liver allograft versus peripheral blood T cells. Study-level information: Repertoires of T cell receptors in transplanted livers were compared with recipients' peripheral blood repertoires. Study-wide points: Inside liver allografts, T cell receptor repertoires reportedly diverged from the repertoires found in peripheral blood.

CDR1 and CDR2 from the germline V gene are MDHEN and SYDVKM. The CDR3 covers 16 residues. Trimming stripped 5 bases from V and 7 bases from J, with 24 bases between. This clonotype is medium-sized in the sample. What it recognizes is unknown. TCRdb passed the reads through MiXCR, listing each CDR3 protein once. The table lists about 3,800 distinct CDR3 sequences, 14% to 15% of them singletons. This TCR was sampled from a human patient who had a liver transplant. Some T cells may have originated in the graft donor. V gene TRBV28 combines with J gene TRBJ2-7; D may be TRBD1 (6 bases). CDR3 region: CASSTNRLDRLPEQYF. As DNA, the CDR3 is TGTGCCAGCAGTACGAACAGGCTCGACAGGCTTCCAGAGCAGTACTTC.